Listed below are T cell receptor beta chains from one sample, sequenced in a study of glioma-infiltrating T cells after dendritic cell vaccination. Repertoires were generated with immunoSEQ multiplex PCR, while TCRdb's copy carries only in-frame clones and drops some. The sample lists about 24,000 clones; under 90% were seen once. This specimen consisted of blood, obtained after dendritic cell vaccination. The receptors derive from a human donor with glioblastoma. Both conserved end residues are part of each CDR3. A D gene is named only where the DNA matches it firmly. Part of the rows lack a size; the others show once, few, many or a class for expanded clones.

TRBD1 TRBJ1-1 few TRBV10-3 CAISRGAEFEAFF TGTGCCATCTCCAGGGGGGCCGAGTTTGAAGCTTTCTTT
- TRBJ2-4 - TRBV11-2 CASSLDAGENIQYF TGTGCCAGCAGCTTAGATGCGGGCGAAAACATTCAGTACTTC
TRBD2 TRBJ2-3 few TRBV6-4 CASSDSGGATDTQYF TGTGCCAGCAGTGACAGCGGGGGGGCCACAGATACGCAGTATTTT
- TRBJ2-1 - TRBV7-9 CASSSVLGGIYNEQFF TGTGCCAGCAGCTCGGTGTTAGGCGGAATCTACAATGAGCAGTTCTTC
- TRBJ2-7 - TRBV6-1 CASSVTGTEQYF TGTGCCAGCAGCGTTACAGGGACCGAGCAGTACTTC
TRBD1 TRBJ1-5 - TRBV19 CASSPRQGNSNQPQHF TGTGCCAGTAGTCCTCGACAGGGGAATAGCAATCAGCCCCAGCATTTT
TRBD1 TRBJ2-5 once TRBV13 CASSMTGGETQYF TGTGCCAGCAGTATGACAGGGGGGGAGACCCAGTACTTC
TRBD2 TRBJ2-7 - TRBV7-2 CASSSSRGGSSSYEQYF TGTGCCAGCAGCTCGTCCCGGGGGGGCTCAAGCTCCTACGAGCAGTACTTC
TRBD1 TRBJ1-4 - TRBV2 CAGATGGGNEKLFF TGTGCCGGCGCAACAGGGGGGGGAAATGAAAAACTGTTTTTT
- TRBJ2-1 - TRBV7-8 CASSLTQSSYNEQFF TGTGCCAGCAGCTTAACACAAAGCTCCTACAATGAGCAGTTCTTC
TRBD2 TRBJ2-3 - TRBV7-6 CASRLGGLAGTSTDTQYF TGTGCCAGCAGGCTAGGGGGACTAGCGGGTACTAGCACAGATACGCAGTATTTT
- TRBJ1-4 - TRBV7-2 CASSLNVPGSNEKLFF TGTGCCAGCAGCTTAAACGTCCCAGGTAGTAATGAAAAACTGTTTTTT
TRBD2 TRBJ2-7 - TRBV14 CASSQGLAGTPYF TGTGCCAGCAGCCAAGGGCTAGCGGGGACCCCGTACTTC
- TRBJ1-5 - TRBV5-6 CASSGGGARQPQHF TGTGCCAGCAGCGGCGGTGGGGCACGGCAGCCCCAGCATTTT
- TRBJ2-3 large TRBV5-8 CASSLARSDTQYF TGTGCCAGCAGCTTGGCCCGGTCAGATACGCAGTATTTT
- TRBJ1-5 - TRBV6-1 CASSEGGQQPQHF TGTGCCAGCAGTGAAGGGGGCCAGCAGCCCCAGCATTTT
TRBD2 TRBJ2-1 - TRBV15 CATSRGPSSGGSEQFF TGTGCCACCAGCAGGGGTCCATCTAGCGGGGGGAGTGAGCAGTTCTTC
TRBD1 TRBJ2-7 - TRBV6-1 CASSPTGQGFYEQYF TGTGCCAGCAGTCCCACGGGACAGGGTTTCTACGAGCAGTACTTC
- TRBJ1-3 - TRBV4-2 CASSQEQGLSTIYF TGTGCCAGCAGCCAAGAACAGGGTCTTAGCACCATATATTTT
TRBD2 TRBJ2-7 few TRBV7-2 CASSFPGGTYEQYF TGTGCCAGCAGCTTTCCGGGGGGGACCTACGAGCAGTACTTC
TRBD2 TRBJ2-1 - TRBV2 CASSETSPLRYNEQFF TGTGCCAGCAGTGAGACTAGCCCCTTACGCTACAATGAGCAGTTCTTC
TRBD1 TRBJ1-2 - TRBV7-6 CASSVGTGGREGYTF TGTGCCAGCAGCGTAGGGACAGGGGGCCGAGAAGGCTACACCTTC
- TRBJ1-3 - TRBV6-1 CASMVLSYSGNTIYF TGTGCCAGCATGGTCCTGAGTTATTCTGGAAACACCATATATTTT
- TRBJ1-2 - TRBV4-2 CASSLVGEFYYGYTF TGTGCCAGCAGCCTAGTTGGGGAGTTTTACTATGGCTACACCTTC
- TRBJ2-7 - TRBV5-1 CASSLDREQYF TGCGCCAGCAGCTTGGATCGGGAGCAGTACTTC
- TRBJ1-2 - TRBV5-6 CASSLAVRAHFDYGYTF TGTGCCAGCAGCTTGGCGGTCAGGGCACACTTCGACTATGGCTACACCTTC